These 4 T cell receptor beta chains share one sample of origin, sequenced in a study of blood T cell repertoires in COVID-19. TCRdb's copy holds only in-frame clones and misses some; the assay was immunoSEQ multiplex PCR. The data show about 240,000 clones, 65% to 90% seen once. The sequenced sample consisted of peripheral blood. Receptors originate from a woman aged 70 to 79 with acute or convalescent COVID-19.

The chain combines TRBV24-1 with TRBJ1-1, with 8 nucleotides matching TRBD1. The ends lost 5 bases at V and 4 bases at J; junction bases unmatched: 5. The CDR3 length is 14 residues. Germline CDR1 reads KGHDR; CDR2 reads SFDVKD. Written as DNA, the CDR3 is TGTGCCACCAGTGCTACAGGGGGAATCACTGAAGCTTTCTTT. Translating it yields CATSATGGITEAFF.

V is TRBV19 and J is TRBJ1-5; D is possibly TRBD1 (6 bases). Trimming removed 6 bases from V and 4 bases from J, with 13 bases in between. CDR3 length equals 14 residues. Germline values: CDR1 LNHDA, CDR2 SQIVND (reference sequence). This CDR3 is CASSPTGGNQPQHF. The CDR3 DNA reads as TGTGCCAGTAGCCCGACAGGCGGGAATCAGCCCCAGCATTTT.

This chain uses TRBV6-2 or TRBV6-3 with TRBJ1-5, with 9 nucleotides matching TRBD1. Trimming cost V 3 bases and J 7 bases; bases outside gene matches: 7. The V gene's germline CDR1 is MNHEY and CDR2 SVGEGT. The CDR3 totals 15 residues. The CDR3, as DNA: TGTGCCAGCAGTTATCTGAGGGACAGGGCCCAGCCCCAGCATTTT. Its protein product is CASSYLRDRAQPQHF.

The V call is TRBV28, the J call TRBJ2-5; TRBD1 might be the D (5 bases). This CDR3 is 16 amino acids long. CDR1 is MDHEN, CDR2 SYDVKM, per germline. V shed 6 bases and J shed 4 bases, with 21 bases lying between them. CDR3 sequence reads: CASRPLRSRDGETQYF. The DNA of the CDR3 is TGTGCCAGCAGGCCGCTACGGTCCAGGGATGGAGAGACCCAGTACTTC.